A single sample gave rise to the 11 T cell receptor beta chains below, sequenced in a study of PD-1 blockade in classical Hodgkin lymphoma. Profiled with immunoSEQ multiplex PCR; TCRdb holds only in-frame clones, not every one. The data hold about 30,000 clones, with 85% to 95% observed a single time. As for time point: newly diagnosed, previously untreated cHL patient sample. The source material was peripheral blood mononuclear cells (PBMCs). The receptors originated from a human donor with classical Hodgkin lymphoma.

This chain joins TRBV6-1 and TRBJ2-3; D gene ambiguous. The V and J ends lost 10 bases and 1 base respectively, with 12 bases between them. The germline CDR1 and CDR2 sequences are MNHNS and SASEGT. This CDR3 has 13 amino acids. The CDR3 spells CATSRARTDTQYF. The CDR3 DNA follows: TGTGCCACCTCAAGGGCGCGCACAGATACGCAGTATTTT.

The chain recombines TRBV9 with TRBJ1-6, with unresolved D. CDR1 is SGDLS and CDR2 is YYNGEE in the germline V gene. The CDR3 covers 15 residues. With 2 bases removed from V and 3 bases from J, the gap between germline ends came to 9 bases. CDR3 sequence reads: CASSVNGLYNSPLHF. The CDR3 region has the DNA TGTGCCAGCAGCGTTAACGGCCTCTATAATTCACCCCTCCACTTT.

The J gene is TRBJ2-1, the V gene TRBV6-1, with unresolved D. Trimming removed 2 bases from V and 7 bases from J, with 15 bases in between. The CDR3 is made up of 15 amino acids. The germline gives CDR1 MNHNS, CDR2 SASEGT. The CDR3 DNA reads TGTGCCAGCAGTGAATTATCCCTATGGCGGAATGAGCAGTTCTTC. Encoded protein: CASSELSLWRNEQFF.

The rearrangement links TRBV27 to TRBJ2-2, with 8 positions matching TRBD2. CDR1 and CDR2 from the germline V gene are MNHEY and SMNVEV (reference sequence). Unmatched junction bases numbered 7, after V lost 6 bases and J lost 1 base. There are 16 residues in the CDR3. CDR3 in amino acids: CASSFGSGMNTGELFF. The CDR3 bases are TGTGCCAGCAGCTTTGGTAGCGGGATGAACACCGGGGAGCTGTTTTTT.

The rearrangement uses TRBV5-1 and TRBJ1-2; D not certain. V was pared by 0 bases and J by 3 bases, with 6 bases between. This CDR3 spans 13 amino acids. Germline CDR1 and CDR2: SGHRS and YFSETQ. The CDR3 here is CASSLEGDYGYTF. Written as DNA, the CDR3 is TGCGCCAGCAGCTTGGAGGGAGACTATGGCTACACCTTC.

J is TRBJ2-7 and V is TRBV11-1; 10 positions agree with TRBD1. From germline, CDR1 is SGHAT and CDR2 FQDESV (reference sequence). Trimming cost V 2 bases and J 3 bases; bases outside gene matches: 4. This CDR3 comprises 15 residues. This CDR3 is CASSLQGTGDYEQYF. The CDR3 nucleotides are TGTGCCAGCAGCTTACAGGGGACAGGGGACTACGAGCAGTACTTC.

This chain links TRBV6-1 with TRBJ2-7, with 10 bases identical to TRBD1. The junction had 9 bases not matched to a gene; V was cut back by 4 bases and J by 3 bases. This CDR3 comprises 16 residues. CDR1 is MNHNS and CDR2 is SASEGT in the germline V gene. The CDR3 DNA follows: TGTGCCAGCAGTGGGAGGACAGGGGGAGATATCTACGAGCAGTACTTC. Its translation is CASSGRTGGDIYEQYF.

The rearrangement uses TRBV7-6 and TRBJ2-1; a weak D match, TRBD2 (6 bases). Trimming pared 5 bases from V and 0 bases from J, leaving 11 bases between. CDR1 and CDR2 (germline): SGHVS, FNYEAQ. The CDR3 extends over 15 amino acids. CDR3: CASSRKAGSYNEQFF. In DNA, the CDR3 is TGTGCCAGCAGCCGAAAAGCGGGCTCCTACAATGAGCAGTTCTTC.

The CDR3 DNA follows: TGTGCCAGCAGTGTAGATTTCGAAGAGACCCAGTACTTC. This gives the protein CASSVDFEETQYF. V is TRBV6-5 and J is TRBJ2-5; D is unclear. V was clipped by 5 bases and J by 3 bases, with 10 bases between them. CDR1 and CDR2 (germline): MNHEY, SVGAGI. This CDR3 is built from 13 residues.

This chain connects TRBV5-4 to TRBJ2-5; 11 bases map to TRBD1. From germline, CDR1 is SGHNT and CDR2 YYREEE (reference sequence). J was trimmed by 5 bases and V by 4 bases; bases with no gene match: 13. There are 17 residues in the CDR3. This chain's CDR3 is CASSDRGDRGNRETQYF. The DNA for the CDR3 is TGTGCCAGCAGCGACCGGGGGGACAGGGGGAATCGTGAGACCCAGTACTTC. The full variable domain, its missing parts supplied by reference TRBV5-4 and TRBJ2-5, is ETGVTQSPTHLIKTRGQQVTLRCSSQSGHNTVSWYQQALGQGPQFIFQYYREEENGRGNFPPRFSGLQFPNYSSELNVNALELDDSALYLCASSDRGDRGNRETQYFGPGTRLLVL.

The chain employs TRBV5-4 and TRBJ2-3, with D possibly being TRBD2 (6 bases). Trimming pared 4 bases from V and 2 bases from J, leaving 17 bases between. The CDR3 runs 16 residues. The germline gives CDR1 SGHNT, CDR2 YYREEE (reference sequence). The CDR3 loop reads CASSPSGGGNTDTQYF. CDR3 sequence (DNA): TGTGCCAGCAGCCCGTCTGGTGGGGGGAACACAGATACGCAGTATTTT.